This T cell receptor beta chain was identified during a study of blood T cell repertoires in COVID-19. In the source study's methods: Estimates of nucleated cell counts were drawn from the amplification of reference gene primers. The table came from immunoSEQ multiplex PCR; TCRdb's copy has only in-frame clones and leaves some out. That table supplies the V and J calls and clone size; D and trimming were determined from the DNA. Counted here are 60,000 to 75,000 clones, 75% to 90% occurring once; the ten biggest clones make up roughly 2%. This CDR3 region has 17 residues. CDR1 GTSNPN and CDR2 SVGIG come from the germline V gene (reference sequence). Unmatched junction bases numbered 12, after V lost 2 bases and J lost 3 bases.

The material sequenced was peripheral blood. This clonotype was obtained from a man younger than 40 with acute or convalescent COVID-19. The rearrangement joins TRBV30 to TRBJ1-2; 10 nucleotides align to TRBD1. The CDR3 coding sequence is TGTGCCTGGAGTCGCGACAGGGGGCAACCCCTTTACTATGGCTACACCTTC. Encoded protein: CAWSRDRGQPLYYGYTF. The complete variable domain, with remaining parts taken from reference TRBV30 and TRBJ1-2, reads SQTIHQWPATLVQPVGSPLSLECTVEGTSNPNLYWYRQAAGRGLQLLFYSVGIGQISSEVPQNLSASRPQDRQFILSSKKLLLSDSGFYLCAWSRDRGQPLYYGYTFGSGTRLTVV.